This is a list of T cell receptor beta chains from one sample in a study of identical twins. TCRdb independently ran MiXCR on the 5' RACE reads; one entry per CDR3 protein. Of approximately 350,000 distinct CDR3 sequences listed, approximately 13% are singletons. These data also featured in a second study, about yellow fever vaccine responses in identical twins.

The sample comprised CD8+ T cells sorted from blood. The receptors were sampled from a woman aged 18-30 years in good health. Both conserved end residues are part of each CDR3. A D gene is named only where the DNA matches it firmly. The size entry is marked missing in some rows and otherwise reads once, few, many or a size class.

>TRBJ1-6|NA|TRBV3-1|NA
CASSQDTRKKYNSPLHF
TGTGCCAGCAGCCAAGATACGCGAAAGAAGTATAATTCACCCCTCCACTTT
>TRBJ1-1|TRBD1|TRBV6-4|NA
CASSQQTGAEAFF
TGTGCCAGCAGCCAGCAAACAGGGGCTGAAGCTTTCTTT
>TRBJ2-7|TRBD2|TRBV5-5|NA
CASNWLAGTYEQYF
TGTGCCAGCAATTGGCTAGCGGGCACCTACGAGCAGTACTTC
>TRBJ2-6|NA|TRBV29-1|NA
CSGVRDREFVKNSGANVLTF
TGCAGCGGGGTGCGGGACCGAGAGTTTGTAAAGAACTCTGGGGCCAACGTCCTGACTTTC
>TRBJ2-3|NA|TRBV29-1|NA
CTWTEGRTDTQYF
TGCACGTGGACGGAGGGACGCACAGATACGCAGTATTTT
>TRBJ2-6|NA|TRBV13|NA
CASDFTSGLAGANVLTF
TGTGCCAGCGACTTTACCTCAGGGCTAGCTGGGGCCAACGTCCTGACTTTC
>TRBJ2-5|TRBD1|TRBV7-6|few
CASSHEPGTGGQETQYF
TGTGCCAGCAGCCACGAACCCGGGACAGGGGGCCAAGAGACCCAGTACTTC
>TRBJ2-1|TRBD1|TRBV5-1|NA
CASSLNRGQDEQFF
TGCGCCAGCAGCTTGAACAGGGGGCAAGATGAGCAGTTCTTC
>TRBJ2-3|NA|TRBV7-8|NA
CASSLETLFSDTDTQYF
TGTGCCAGCAGCTTAGAGACTCTTTTTTCGGACACAGATACGCAGTATTTT
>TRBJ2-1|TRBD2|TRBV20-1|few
CSAWGGLAGSSYNEQFF
TGCAGTGCTTGGGGGGGACTAGCGGGATCCTCCTACAATGAGCAGTTCTTC
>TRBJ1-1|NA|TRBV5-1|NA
CASNSGNTEAFF
TGCGCCAGCAATTCAGGGAACACTGAAGCTTTCTTT
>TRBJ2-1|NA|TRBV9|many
CASSWAGSGNEQFF
TGTGCCAGCAGCTGGGCAGGTTCGGGCAATGAGCAGTTCTTC
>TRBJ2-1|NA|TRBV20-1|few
CSANPGQFF
TGCAGTGCTAATCCGGGGCAGTTCTTC
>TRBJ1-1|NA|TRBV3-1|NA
CASSQGYVLMNTEAFF
TGTGCCAGCAGCCAAGGCTACGTACTGATGAACACTGAAGCTTTCTTT
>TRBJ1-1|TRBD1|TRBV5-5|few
CASSFGQVEAFF
TGTGCCAGCAGCTTCGGACAGGTTGAAGCTTTCTTT
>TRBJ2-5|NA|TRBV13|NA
CASSSRDNYEETQYF
TGTGCCAGCAGCTCTCGGGACAACTATGAGGAGACCCAGTACTTC
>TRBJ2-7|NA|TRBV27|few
CASSYGTHYEQYF
TGTGCCAGCAGTTATGGGACACACTACGAGCAGTACTTC
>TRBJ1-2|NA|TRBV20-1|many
CSARAVVGGPYGYTF
TGCAGTGCTAGAGCAGTGGTCGGGGGGCCGTATGGCTACACCTTC
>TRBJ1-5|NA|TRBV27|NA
CASSLWAGNQPQHF
TGTGCCAGCAGTTTATGGGCGGGCAATCAGCCCCAGCATTTT
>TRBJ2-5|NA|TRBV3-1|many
CASSQEHLQETQYF
TGTGCCAGCAGCCAAGAACACCTCCAAGAGACCCAGTACTTC
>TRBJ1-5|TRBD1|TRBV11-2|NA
CASSTAGTGLNQPQHF
TGTGCCAGCAGCACGGCCGGGACAGGTTTAAATCAGCCCCAGCATTTT
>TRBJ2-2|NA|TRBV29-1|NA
CSVEITTYGAGELFF
TGCAGCGTTGAAATCACGACCTACGGTGCCGGGGAGCTGTTTTTT